The TCR beta chain under discussion was sequenced for a study of tumour-infiltrating T cells in Burkitt lymphoma. Turning to the study itself: Overall and progression-free survival were predicted by productive clonality.

The germline V gene has CDR1 SGHTA and CDR2 FQGNSA. This CDR3 has 16 residues. The V gene lost 5 bases and the J gene lost 0 bases, with 14 bases spanning the gap. Profiled with immunoSEQ multiplex PCR; TCRdb holds only in-frame clones, not every one. The sample consists of about 14,000 clones, approximately 29% of them appearing once. This rearrangement joins TRBV7-2 to TRBJ1-3; D gene unclear. What was sequenced was tumor tissue. The receptor was isolated from a human donor with diffuse large B-cell lymphoma. This chain's CDR3 is CASSEGSVLSGNTIYF. The CDR3 DNA is TGTGCCAGCAGCGAGGGATCGGTCCTCTCTGGAAACACCATATATTTT.